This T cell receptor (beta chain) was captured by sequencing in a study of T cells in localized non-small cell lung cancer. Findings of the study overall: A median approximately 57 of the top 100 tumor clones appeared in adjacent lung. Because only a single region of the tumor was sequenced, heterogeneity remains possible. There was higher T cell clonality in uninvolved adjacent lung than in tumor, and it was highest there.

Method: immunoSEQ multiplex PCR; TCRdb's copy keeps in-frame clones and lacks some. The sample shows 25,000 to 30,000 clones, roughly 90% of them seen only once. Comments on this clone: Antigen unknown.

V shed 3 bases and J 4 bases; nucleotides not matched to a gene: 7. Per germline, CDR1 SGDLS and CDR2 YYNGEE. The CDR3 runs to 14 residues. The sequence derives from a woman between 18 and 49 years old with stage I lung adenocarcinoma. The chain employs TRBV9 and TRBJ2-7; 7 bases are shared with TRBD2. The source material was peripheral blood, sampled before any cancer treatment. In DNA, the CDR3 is TGTGCCAGCAGCGCCAGCGGGGTGGGGTACGAGCAGTACTTC. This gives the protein CASSASGVGYEQYF.